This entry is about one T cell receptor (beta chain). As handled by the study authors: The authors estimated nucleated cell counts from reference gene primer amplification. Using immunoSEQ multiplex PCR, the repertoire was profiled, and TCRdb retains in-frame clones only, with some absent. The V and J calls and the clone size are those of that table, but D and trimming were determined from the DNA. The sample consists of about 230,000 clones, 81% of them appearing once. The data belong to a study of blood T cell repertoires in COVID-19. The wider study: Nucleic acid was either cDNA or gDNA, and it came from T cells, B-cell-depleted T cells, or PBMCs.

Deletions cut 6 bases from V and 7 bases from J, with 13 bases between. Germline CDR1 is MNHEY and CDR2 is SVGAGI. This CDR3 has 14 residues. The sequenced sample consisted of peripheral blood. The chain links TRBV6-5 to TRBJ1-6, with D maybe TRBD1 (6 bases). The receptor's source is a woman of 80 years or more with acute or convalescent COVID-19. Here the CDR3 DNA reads TGTGCCAGCAGGCCCGACAGGCGAAATTCACCCCTCCACTTT. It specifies CASRPDRRNSPLHF.